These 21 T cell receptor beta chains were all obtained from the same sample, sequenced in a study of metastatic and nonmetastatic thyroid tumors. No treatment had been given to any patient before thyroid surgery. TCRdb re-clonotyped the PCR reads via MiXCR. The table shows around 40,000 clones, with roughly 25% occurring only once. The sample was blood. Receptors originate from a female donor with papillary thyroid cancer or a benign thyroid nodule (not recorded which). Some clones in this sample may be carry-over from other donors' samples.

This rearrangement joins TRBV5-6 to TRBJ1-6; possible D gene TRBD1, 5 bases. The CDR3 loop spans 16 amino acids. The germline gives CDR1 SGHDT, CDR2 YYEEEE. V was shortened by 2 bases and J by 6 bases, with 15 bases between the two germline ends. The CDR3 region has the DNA TGTGCCAGCAGCTTTGACAGCGGAGCCCCTAATTCACCCCTCCACTTT. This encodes CASSFDSGAPNSPLHF.

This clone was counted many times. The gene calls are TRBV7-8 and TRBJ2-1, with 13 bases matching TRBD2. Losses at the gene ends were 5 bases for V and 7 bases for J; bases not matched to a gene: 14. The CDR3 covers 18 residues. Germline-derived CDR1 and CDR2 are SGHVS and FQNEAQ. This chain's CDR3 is CASSLQLGLAGNMNEQFF. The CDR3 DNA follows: TGTGCCAGCAGCCTCCAACTGGGACTAGCGGGAAATATGAATGAGCAGTTCTTC.

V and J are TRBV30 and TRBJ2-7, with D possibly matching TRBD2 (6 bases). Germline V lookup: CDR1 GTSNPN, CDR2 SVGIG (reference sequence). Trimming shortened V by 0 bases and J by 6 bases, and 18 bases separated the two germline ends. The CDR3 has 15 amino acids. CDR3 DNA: TGTGCCTGGAGTGTATGGGGAGGCCGGGTCGGCGAGCAGTACTTC. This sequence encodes CAWSVWGGRVGEQYF.

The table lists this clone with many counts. The CDR3 sequence is CASSLASSGVSYEQYF. In DNA, the CDR3 is TGTGCCAGCAGCTTGGCCTCTAGCGGGGTTTCCTACGAGCAGTACTTC. This chain joins TRBV5-4 and TRBJ2-7; TRBD2 aligns across 9 bases. The ends lost 0 bases at V and 1 base at J; junction bases unmatched: 5. The germline gives CDR1 SGHNT, CDR2 YYREEE (reference sequence). CDR3 size: 16 residues.

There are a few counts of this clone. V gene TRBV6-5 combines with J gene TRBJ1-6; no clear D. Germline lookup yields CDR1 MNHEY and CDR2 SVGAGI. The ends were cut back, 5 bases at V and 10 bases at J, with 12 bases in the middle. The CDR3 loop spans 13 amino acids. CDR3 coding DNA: TGTGCCAGCAGTACCGATGCACAATCACCCCTCCACTTT. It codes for CASSTDAQSPLHF.

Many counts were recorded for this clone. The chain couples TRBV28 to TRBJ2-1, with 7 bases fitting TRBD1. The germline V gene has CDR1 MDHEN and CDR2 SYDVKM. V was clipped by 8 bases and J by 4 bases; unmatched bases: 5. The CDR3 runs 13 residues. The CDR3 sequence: CASAGTVYNEQFF. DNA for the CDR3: TGTGCCAGCGCCGGGACAGTATACAATGAGCAGTTCTTC.

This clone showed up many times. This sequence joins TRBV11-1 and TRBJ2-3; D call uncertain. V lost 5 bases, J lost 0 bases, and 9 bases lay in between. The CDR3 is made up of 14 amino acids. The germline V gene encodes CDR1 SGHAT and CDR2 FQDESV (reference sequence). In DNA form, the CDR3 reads TGTGCCAGCAGCCCTCGGTCAAGCACAGATACGCAGTATTTT. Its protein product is CASSPRSSTDTQYF.

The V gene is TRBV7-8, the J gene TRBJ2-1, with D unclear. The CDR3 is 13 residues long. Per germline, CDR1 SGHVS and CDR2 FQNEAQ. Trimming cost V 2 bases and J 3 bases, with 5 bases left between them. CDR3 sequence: CASSLIRYNEQFF. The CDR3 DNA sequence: TGTGCCAGCAGCTTAATCCGCTACAATGAGCAGTTCTTC.

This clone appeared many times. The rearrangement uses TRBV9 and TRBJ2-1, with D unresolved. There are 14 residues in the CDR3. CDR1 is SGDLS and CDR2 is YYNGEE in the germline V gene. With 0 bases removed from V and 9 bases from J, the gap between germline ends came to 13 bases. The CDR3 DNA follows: TGTGCCAGCAGCGTAGATATCCACACCGGTGAGCAGTTCTTC. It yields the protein CASSVDIHTGEQFF.

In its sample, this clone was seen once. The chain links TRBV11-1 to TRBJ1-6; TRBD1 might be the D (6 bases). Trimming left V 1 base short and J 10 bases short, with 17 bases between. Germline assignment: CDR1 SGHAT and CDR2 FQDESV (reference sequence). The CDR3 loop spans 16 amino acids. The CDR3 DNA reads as TGTGCCAGCAGCTTAGAACCGGGGGGCGTGGGGTCACCCCTCCACTTT. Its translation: CASSLEPGGVGSPLHF.

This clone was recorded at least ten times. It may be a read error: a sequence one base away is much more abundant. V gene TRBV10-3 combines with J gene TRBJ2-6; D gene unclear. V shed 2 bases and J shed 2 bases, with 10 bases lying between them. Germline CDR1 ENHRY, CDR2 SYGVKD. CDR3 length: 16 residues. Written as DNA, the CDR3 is TGTGCCATCAGTGAGATGGCCAGAGCTGGGGCCAACGTCCTGACTTTC. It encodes CAISEMARAGANVLTF.

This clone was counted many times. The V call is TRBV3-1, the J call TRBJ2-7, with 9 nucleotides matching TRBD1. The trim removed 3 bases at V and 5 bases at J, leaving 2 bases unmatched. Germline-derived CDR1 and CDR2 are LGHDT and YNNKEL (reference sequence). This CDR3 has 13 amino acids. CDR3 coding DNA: TGTGCCAGCAGCCATCGGGACAGGGACGAGCAGTACTTC. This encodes CASSHRDRDEQYF.

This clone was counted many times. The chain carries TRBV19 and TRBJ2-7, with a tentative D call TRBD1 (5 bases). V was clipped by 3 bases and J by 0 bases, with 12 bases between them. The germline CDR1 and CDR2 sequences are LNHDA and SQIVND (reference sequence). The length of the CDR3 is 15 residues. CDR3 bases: TGTGCCAGTAGTATCTATACAGGCAGCTCCTACGAGCAGTACTTC. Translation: CASSIYTGSSYEQYF.

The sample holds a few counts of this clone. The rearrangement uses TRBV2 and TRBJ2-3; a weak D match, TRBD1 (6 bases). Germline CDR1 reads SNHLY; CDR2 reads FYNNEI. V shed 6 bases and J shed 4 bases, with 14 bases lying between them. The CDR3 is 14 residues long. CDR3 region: CASSFRNRADTQYF. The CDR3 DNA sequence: TGTGCCAGCAGCTTTAGGAACAGGGCAGATACGCAGTATTTT.

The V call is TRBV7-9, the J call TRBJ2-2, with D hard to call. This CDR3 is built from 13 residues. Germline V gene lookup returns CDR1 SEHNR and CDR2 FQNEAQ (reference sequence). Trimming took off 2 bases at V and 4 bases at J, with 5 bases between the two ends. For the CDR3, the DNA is TGTGCCAGCAGCTTAATGTCCACCGGGGAGCTGTTTTTT. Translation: CASSLMSTGELFF.

DNA of the CDR3: TGTGCCAGCAGCGCGGGGACAGGGGGTGCCCAGGGGCCCCAGCATTTT. This translates into CASSAGTGGAQGPQHF. The chain carries TRBV11-1 and TRBJ1-5; 11 nucleotides line up with TRBD1. Germline CDR1 is SGHAT and CDR2 is FQDESV (reference sequence). The CDR3 is made up of 16 amino acids. Unmatched junction bases numbered 12, after V lost 5 bases and J lost 9 bases. Full variable domain (rest looked up from reference TRBV11-1 and TRBJ1-5): EAEVAQSPRYKITEKSQAVAFWCDPISGHATLYWYRQILGQGPELLVQFQDESVVDDSQLPKDRFSAERLKGVDSTLKIQPAELGDSAMYLCASSAGTGGAQGPQHFGDGTRLSIL.

For the CDR3, the DNA is TGTGCCAGCTCACCACCGGCCGGGACCCAGTACTTC. Translation gives CASSPPAGTQYF. The J gene is TRBJ2-5, the V gene TRBV18; D is uncertain. Trimming left V 0 bases short and J 7 bases short, with 6 bases between. CDR1 and CDR2 (germline): KGHSH, LQKENI. The CDR3 loop spans 12 amino acids.

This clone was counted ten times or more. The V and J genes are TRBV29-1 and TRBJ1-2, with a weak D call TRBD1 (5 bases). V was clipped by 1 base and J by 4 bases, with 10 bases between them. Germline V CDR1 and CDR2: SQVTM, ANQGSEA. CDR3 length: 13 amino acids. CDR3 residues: CSVEGQGGYGYTF. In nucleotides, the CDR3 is TGCAGCGTTGAAGGCCAGGGAGGCTATGGCTACACCTTC.

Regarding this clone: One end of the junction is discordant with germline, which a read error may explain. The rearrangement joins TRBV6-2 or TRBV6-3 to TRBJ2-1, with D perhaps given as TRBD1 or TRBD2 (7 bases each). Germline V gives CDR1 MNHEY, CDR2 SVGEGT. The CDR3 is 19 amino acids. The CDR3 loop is CASSNSAGGVRSSYNEQFF. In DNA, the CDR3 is TGTGCCAGCAGTAACTCAGCAGGGGGGGTAAGGAGCTCCTACAATGAGCAGTTCTTC.

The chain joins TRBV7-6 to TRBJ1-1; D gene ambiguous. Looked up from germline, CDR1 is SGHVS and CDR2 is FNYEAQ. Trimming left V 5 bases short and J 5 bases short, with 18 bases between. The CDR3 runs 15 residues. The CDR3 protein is CASSTRVAEWTEAFF. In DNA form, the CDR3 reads TGTGCCAGCAGCACACGAGTGGCGGAGTGGACTGAAGCTTTCTTT.

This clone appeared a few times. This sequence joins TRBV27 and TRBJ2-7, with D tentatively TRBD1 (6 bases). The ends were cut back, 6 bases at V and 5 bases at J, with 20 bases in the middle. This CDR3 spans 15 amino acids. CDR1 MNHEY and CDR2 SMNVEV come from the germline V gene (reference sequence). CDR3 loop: CASSKTGAGYNEQYF. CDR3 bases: TGTGCCAGCAGCAAGACAGGTGCTGGGTACAACGAGCAGTACTTC.